Each of the 13 T cell receptor beta chains below was sequenced from the same sample in a study of regulatory dendritic cells for organ transplantation. Assay: immunoSEQ multiplex PCR; the TCRdb copy retains only in-frame clones and omits some. The data contain 28,000 or so clones, roughly 80% of them singletons. The sample comprised naive CD4+ T cells from blood. The sample's subset: CD45RA+ naive T cells. These TCRs come from a human donor in good health.

The chain uses TRBV25-1 and TRBJ1-6; TRBD1 matches at 8 bases. Losses at the gene ends were 3 bases for V and 8 bases for J; bases not matched to a gene: 3. The germline CDR1 and CDR2 sequences are MGHDK and SYGVNS. This CDR3 region has 14 residues. In DNA, the CDR3 is TGTGCCAGCAGTGACCCCAGGGGGCATTCACCCCTCCACTTT. Protein product: CASSDPRGHSPLHF.

CDR3 in DNA: TGTGCCAGCAGCTTGGGACAGGGGGGCGAAAAACTGTTTTTT. This sequence encodes CASSLGQGGEKLFF. V gene TRBV5-4 combines with J gene TRBJ1-4; 9 bases line up with TRBD1. Germline CDR1 SGHNT, CDR2 YYREEE (reference sequence). Trimming took 0 bases from V and 8 from J; bases not matched to a gene: 2. This CDR3 spans 14 amino acids.

This chain uses TRBV5-4 with TRBJ2-1, with 9 bases matching TRBD2. The CDR3 runs to 16 residues. Trimming at V came to 0 bases and at J to 0 bases, leaving 1 base not matched to a gene. CDR1 SGHNT and CDR2 YYREEE come from the germline V gene (reference sequence). CDR3 sequence: CASSLGRGGSYNEQFF. CDR3 sequence (DNA): TGTGCCAGCAGCTTGGGGCGGGGGGGCTCCTACAATGAGCAGTTCTTC.

This sequence joins TRBV2 and TRBJ2-5, with D possibly matching TRBD1 (5 bases). This CDR3 spans 13 amino acids. Trimming left V 3 bases short and J 5 bases short, with 10 bases between. Germline CDR1 is SNHLY and CDR2 is FYNNEI. Here the CDR3 reads CASSEGLRETQYF. CDR3 sequence (DNA): TGTGCCAGCAGTGAGGGGCTGAGGGAGACCCAGTACTTC. The variable domain in full, with the rest retrieved from reference TRBV2 and TRBJ2-5, is EPEVTQTPSHQVTQMGQEVILRCVPISNHLYFYWYRQILGQKVEFLVSFYNNEISEKSEIFDDQFSVERPDGSNFTLKIRSTKLEDSAMYFCASSEGLRETQYFGPGTRLLVL.

The chain has TRBV5-1 and TRBJ2-3, with 10 bases that match TRBD2. Germline V gives CDR1 SGHRS, CDR2 YFSETQ. Germline trimming cut 4 bases from V and 5 bases from J; bases unmatched to any gene: 4. The CDR3 is 14 amino acids. The CDR3 reads CASSPGLAEDTQYF. The CDR3 DNA reads TGCGCCAGCAGCCCAGGACTAGCGGAAGATACGCAGTATTTT.

This clone showed up just once. V usage is TRBV6-5 and J usage is TRBJ2-1, with D maybe TRBD2 (5 bases). Germline CDR1 is MNHEY and CDR2 is SVGAGI. CDR3 length equals 15 residues. V was trimmed by 5 bases and J by 3 bases, leaving 14 bases between them. The CDR3: CASSQSPGYYNEQFF. The CDR3 coding sequence is TGTGCCAGCAGTCAATCGCCGGGATACTACAATGAGCAGTTCTTC.

CDR3 residues: CASSQGIGPPQNTEAFF. The CDR3 DNA reads as TGCGCCAGCAGCCAAGGAATCGGTCCCCCTCAGAACACTGAAGCTTTCTTT. The chain is built from TRBV4-3 and TRBJ1-1, with unresolved D. CDR1 is LGHNA and CDR2 is YSLEER in the germline V gene. V lost 1 base, J lost 1 base, and 16 bases lay in between. The CDR3 runs to 17 residues.

The chain links TRBV10-3 to TRBJ2-7; D not certain. The CDR3 has 14 amino acids. Per germline, CDR1 ENHRY and CDR2 SYGVKD. V was trimmed by 0 bases and J by 0 bases, leaving 6 bases between them. The CDR3 is CAISESRSSYEQYF. The DNA for the CDR3 is TGTGCCATCAGTGAGTCACGTAGCTCCTACGAGCAGTACTTC.

The V call is TRBV10-3, the J call TRBJ1-2; no clear D gene. V lost 4 bases, J lost 2 bases, and 8 bases lay in between. Looked up from germline, CDR1 is ENHRY and CDR2 is SYGVKD. There are 13 residues in the CDR3. The CDR3 here is CAISAEGNYGYTF. Here the CDR3 DNA reads TGTGCCATCAGTGCAGAGGGAAACTATGGCTACACCTTC.

The gene calls are TRBV5-6 and TRBJ1-5, with D possibly TRBD1 on 6 matching bases. Germline values: CDR1 SGHDT, CDR2 YYEEEE. The CDR3 runs 15 residues. The V end was cut by 4 bases, the J end by 4 bases, with 15 bases between. CDR3 region: CASSPQQGGNQPQHF. The CDR3 bases are TGTGCCAGCAGCCCCCAACAGGGCGGTAATCAGCCCCAGCATTTT.

This clone was detected only once. The chain couples TRBV2 to TRBJ2-5; no firm D call. From germline, CDR1 is SNHLY and CDR2 FYNNEI. Trimming shortened V by 7 bases and J by 5 bases, and 11 bases separated the two germline ends. The CDR3 extends over 12 amino acids. The CDR3 DNA follows: TGTGCCAGCAATGTCGGTATCGAGACCCAGTACTTC. It translates to CASNVGIETQYF.

The V gene is TRBV7-9, the J gene TRBJ1-6, with D maybe TRBD1 (5 bases). The V gene lost 4 bases and the J gene lost 9 bases, with 10 bases spanning the gap. CDR3 length: 13 residues. Germline CDR1 reads SEHNR; CDR2 reads FQNEAQ (reference sequence). In nucleotides, the CDR3 is TGTGCCAGCAGCTCGACAGAACGTTCACCCCTCCACTTT. Residues: CASSSTERSPLHF. The full variable domain, with the rest looked up from reference TRBV7-9 and TRBJ1-6, is DTGVSQNPRHKITKRGQNVTFRCDPISEHNRLYWYRQTLGQGPEFLTYFQNEAQLEKSRLLSDRFSAERPKGSFSTLEIQRTEQGDSAMYLCASSSTERSPLHFGNGTRLTVT.

This chain links TRBV29-1 with TRBJ2-5; 14 positions agree with TRBD2. The V gene end was trimmed by 6 bases and the J gene end by 6 bases; junction bases not matched to a gene: 6. CDR1 and CDR2 from the germline V gene are SQVTM and ANQGSEA. CDR3 length equals 14 residues. The CDR3 sequence: CSVKTSGGAKTQYF. The CDR3 nucleotides read TGCAGCGTAAAGACTAGCGGGGGGGCAAAGACCCAGTACTTC.